The sequence of this TCR beta chain was determined in a study of monozygotic twins with inflammatory bowel disease. TCRdb re-called the 5' RACE reads; every CDR3 protein appears as one record, without DNA. The listing records more than 300,000 distinct CDR3 sequences. The CDR3 length is 14 residues. Germline loops: CDR1 MNHEY, CDR2 SVGEGT. The receptor's source is a human donor with ulcerative colitis or Crohn's disease, or a healthy co-twin of an affected twin (not recorded which). This rearrangement joins TRBV6-2 or TRBV6-3 to TRBJ2-3; TCRdb reports TRBD1, a call that lacks DNA to check it against. Sample: blood. The CDR3: CASSPTRVVDTQYF.